These 15 T cell receptor beta chains were all obtained from the same sample, sequenced in a study of quantifying T cell responses using KT2 cells. Overall study context: Reverse transcription used primers in the TCR alpha and beta constant regions.

Each cDNA got a UMI-containing oligo ligated at its 3' end. The first PCR ran roughly 4 cycles with an equimolar RC1.1 and RC1.2 beta primer mix. In TCRdb, the UMI-ligation and nested PCR reads were re-called with MiXCR into one record per CDR3 protein. In the table there are fewer than 60,000 distinct CDR3 sequences, 11% of which are singletons. The specimen was PBMCs spiked with cells of the T cell clone KT2. Source of these receptors: a human donor.

This clonotype appeared a few times. The V call is TRBV6-5, the J call TRBJ1-1; no definite D call. Trimming removed 6 bases at V and 1 base at J, with 9 bases between. The CDR3 consists of 13 residues. Germline V gives CDR1 MNHEY, CDR2 SVGAGI. In nucleotides, the CDR3 is TGTGCCAGCAGCTGGGTTCAGAACACTGAAGCTTTCTTT. Its translation is CASSWVQNTEAFF.

The genes are TRBV3-1 and TRBJ2-3, with unresolved D. With 2 bases removed from V and 5 bases from J, the gap between germline ends came to 5 bases. CDR1 is LGHDT, CDR2 YNNKEL, per germline (reference sequence). The CDR3 is 12 amino acids. CDR3 DNA sequence: TGTGCCAGCAGCCAAAATAAAGATACGCAGTATTTT. Its protein is CASSQNKDTQYF.

This rearrangement joins TRBV10-3 to TRBJ1-5; TRBD1 aligns across 7 bases. This CDR3 region has 15 residues. The germline V gene encodes CDR1 ENHRY and CDR2 SYGVKD. After removal of 4 bases from V and 3 bases from J, the junction contained 6 bases not matched to a gene. The CDR3 loop is CAISGGGSNNQPQHF. CDR3 bases: TGTGCCATCAGTGGAGGGGGCAGCAACAATCAGCCCCAGCATTTT.

CDR3 DNA sequence: TGTGCCAGCAAACGGGACAGCCTATGGACTGAAGCTTTCTTT. Translation gives CASKRDSLWTEAFF. The chain links TRBV12-3 or TRBV12-4 to TRBJ1-1; 7 bases line up with TRBD1. J lost 5 bases, V lost 7 bases, and 10 bases had no gene match. The CDR3 length is 14 residues.

The rearrangement uses TRBV7-7 and TRBJ2-5; TRBD2 matches at 7 bases. V dropped 3 bases and J dropped 2; count of bases not matched to a gene: 6. The CDR3 has 15 amino acids. In germline, CDR1 is SSHAT, CDR2 FNYEAQ (reference sequence). CDR3 nucleotides: TGTGCCAGCAGCTTGGGGGGGTTAGAACAAGAGACCCAGTACTTC. Its protein is CASSLGGLEQETQYF.

This chain connects TRBV7-2 to TRBJ2-3; no definite D call. Looked up from germline, CDR1 is SGHTA and CDR2 is FQGNSA. V was clipped by 5 bases and J by 4 bases, with 10 bases between them. This CDR3 comprises 13 residues. Here the CDR3 reads CASSRSGSDTQYF. DNA of the CDR3: TGTGCCAGCAGCCGAAGTGGTTCAGATACGCAGTATTTT. Using reference TRBV7-2 and TRBJ2-3 for the parts outside the CDR3, the full variable domain is GAGVSQSPSNKVTEKGKDVELRCDPISGHTALYWYRQSLGQGLEFLIYFQGNSAPDKSGLPSDRFSAERTGGSVSTLTIQRTQQEDSAVYLCASSRSGSDTQYFGPGTRLTVL.

This clonotype came up a few times. The rearrangement joins TRBV20-1 to TRBJ2-5; 14 nucleotides line up with TRBD2. The germline gives CDR1 DFQATT, CDR2 SNEGSKA (reference sequence). The CDR3 is 15 amino acids. J was trimmed by 2 bases and V by 5 bases; bases with no gene match: 4. CDR3 sequence reads: CSAGLAGGRQETQYF. The CDR3 nucleotides read TGCAGTGCTGGACTAGCGGGGGGCCGACAAGAGACCCAGTACTTC.

This chain uses TRBV5-1 with TRBJ2-5, with D unresolved. The CDR3 sequence is 14 residues long. Germline V CDR1 and CDR2: SGHRS, YFSETQ. Trimming removed 4 bases from V and 2 bases from J, with 12 bases in between. The DNA of the CDR3 is TGCGCCAGCAGCCCCCCCGACCTACAAGAGACCCAGTACTTC. As protein: CASSPPDLQETQYF.

This clonotype was seen only a few times. This chain joins TRBV15 and TRBJ2-1; TRBD2 agrees at 9 bases. The CDR3 sequence is 17 residues long. Germline CDR1 and CDR2: LNHNV and YYDKDF (reference sequence). The ends lost 4 bases at V and 7 bases at J; junction bases unmatched: 14. The chain's CDR3 is CATSTGLGREGGNEQFF. In nucleotides, the CDR3 is TGTGCCACCAGCACTGGTCTCGGGCGGGAGGGTGGTAATGAGCAGTTCTTC. Variable domain in full (rest from reference TRBV15 and TRBJ2-1): DAMVIQNPRYQVTQFGKPVTLSCSQTLNHNVMYWYQQKSSQAPKLLFHYYDKDFNNEADTPDNFQSRRPNTSFCFLDIRSPGLGDTAMYLCATSTGLGREGGNEQFFGPGTRLTVL.

V usage is TRBV5-1 and J usage is TRBJ1-4; D perhaps matches TRBD1 (6 bases). Germline V gene data show CDR1 as SGHRS and CDR2 as YFSETQ. V was pared by 0 bases and J by 1 base, with 13 bases between. The CDR3 spans 17 residues. CDR3 sequence (DNA): TGCGCCAGCAGCTTGGGTCTGGGGGCGGAAACTAATGAAAAACTGTTTTTT. This translates into CASSLGLGAETNEKLFF. Full variable domain (rest looked up from reference TRBV5-1 and TRBJ1-4): KAGVTQTPRYLIKTRGQQVTLSCSPISGHRSVSWYQQTPGQGLQFLFEYFSETQRNKGNFPGRFSGRQFSNSRSEMNVSTLELGDSALYLCASSLGLGAETNEKLFFGSGTQLSVL.

The chain links TRBV11-2 to TRBJ1-6; TRBD1 might be the D (6 bases). Trimming removed 4 bases at V and 7 bases at J, with 20 bases between. Germline CDR1 and CDR2: SGHAT and FQNNGV. This CDR3 is built from 17 residues. CDR3 sequence (DNA): TGTGCCAGCAGCTCGGGCAGGGGCAGGGAGAAAAATTCACCCCTCCACTTT. It translates to CASSSGRGREKNSPLHF. The whole variable domain, remainder taken from reference TRBV11-2 and TRBJ1-6, is EAGVAQSPRYKIIEKRQSVAFWCNPISGHATLYWYQQILGQGPKLLIQFQNNGVVDDSQLPKDRFSAERLKGVDSTLKIQPAKLEDSAVYLCASSSGRGREKNSPLHFGNGTRLTVT.

This clonotype was seen a few times. The J gene is TRBJ2-1, the V gene TRBV14; possibly TRBD2 for D (5 bases). Deletions cut 1 base from V and 11 bases from J, with 12 bases between. The CDR3 is made up of 13 amino acids. Germline CDR1 and CDR2: SGHDN and FVKESK. DNA for the CDR3: TGTGCCAGCAGCCAAGGCCCGGGAAGCAAGCAGTTCTTC. Its protein product is CASSQGPGSKQFF.

The sample holds a few counts of this clonotype. The chain uses TRBV29-1 and TRBJ1-2, with D maybe TRBD1 (5 bases). The CDR3 spans 13 residues. Trimming took 1 base from V and 0 from J, leaving 6 bases between them. Per the germline V gene, CDR1 is SQVTM and CDR2 is ANQGSEA. The CDR3 loop reads CSVEAGTNYGYTF. CDR3 DNA: TGCAGCGTTGAAGCAGGGACTAACTATGGCTACACCTTC.

This clonotype was seen ten or more times. The chain uses TRBV18 and TRBJ2-5, with no clear D. Germline CDR1 and CDR2: KGHSH and LQKENI. V was clipped by 8 bases and J by 1 base, with 5 bases between them. The CDR3 contains 11 residues. The CDR3 nucleotides are TGTGCCAGCAGCCCCCAAGAGACCCAGTACTTC. The encoded protein is CASSPQETQYF. The full variable domain, completed using reference TRBV18 and TRBJ2-5, is NAGVMQNPRHLVRRRGQEARLRCSPMKGHSHVYWYRQLPEEGLKFMVYLQKENIIDESGMPKERFSAEFPKEGPSILRIQQVVRGDSAAYFCASSPQETQYFGPGTRLLVL.

The chain carries TRBV7-9 and TRBJ1-1; the D gene is possibly TRBD1 (5 bases). The CDR3 has 15 amino acids. Germline V gene data show CDR1 as SEHNR and CDR2 as FQNEAQ (reference sequence). Trimming took 3 bases from V and 3 from J, leaving 14 bases between them. This CDR3 reads CASSFGGGVHTEAFF. Written as DNA, the CDR3 is TGTGCCAGCAGCTTCGGGGGAGGAGTCCACACTGAAGCTTTCTTT.